The T cell receptor beta chain described here comes from a study of blood T cell repertoires in COVID-19 (dated by TCRdb to 2018 to 2021). About the full investigation: Collaborator samples came from the United States, Italy and Spain and covered acute and convalescent phases of COVID-19. The prospective study material was composed of cDNA or gDNA derived from T cells, B-cell-depleted T cells, or PBMCs. The repertoires were released in a freely available public database meant as a resource for research on the immune response to SARS-CoV-2. A de-identified subject ID, COVID-19 status, age in years and sex were almost always included in the sample metadata. Samples were obtained from the ongoing ImmuneRACE study (first 160 participants) and from 1,000 to 1,500 subjects provided by 6 global collaborators. Subjects who had been exposed to COVID-19, were actively infected with it, or had recovered from it provided the deeply sampled blood TCRbeta repertoires that made up the dataset. Where available, HLA class I and class II types were obtained from metadata supplied by the sample provider rather than from assay-based typing.

Overall results and qualifications from the work: The quantity of clinical and demographic metadata differed by source and by participant and was supplied without curation.

A remark on this clone: This clone's antigen is unknown. Base qualities are not recorded, but no much larger clone differs from it by a single base.

The immunoSEQ Assay, a bias-controlled multiplex PCR, was used to amplify TCRbeta CDR3 regions from genomic DNA. In the source study's methods: Nucleated cell counts per sample were estimated from amplification of reference gene primers within the assay. To quantify the absolute abundance of each unique TCRbeta CDR3 rearrangement, sequence reads were collapsed and filtered. For each sample, productive Simpson clonality was calculated as the square root of Simpson's diversity index over productive rearrangements. The clones in this table, taken by TCRdb from immuneACCESS, are in-frame only. Not every clone is retained; where verified, under half of the shortfall comes from an unresolved V gene, and the cause of the rest is unknown. The DNA was the basis for D and trimming; V, J and clone size are from that table. Within this sample are hundreds of thousands of clones, with roughly nine tenths of them counted one time only. The top ten constitute more than 0.7% of the sample.

One collaborating source in Seattle enrolled patients while the patients were actively infected and followed the patients over time throughout the course of disease. Collaborating institutions collected whole blood in K2EDTA tubes following their own protocols. For TCRbeta analysis, collaborators shipped samples as frozen whole blood, isolated PBMCs, or DNA extracted from either of those sample types. The sequence was obtained from a man aged 60-69 years with COVID-19, enrolled during active disease. The sample comprised peripheral blood.

The CDR3 protein: CATSRDEAVPTDTQYF. The DNA sequence follows: TGTGCCACCAGCAGAGATGAGGCAGTGCCCACAGATACGCAGTATTTT. The sequence links TRBV15 to TRBJ2-3, with the D gene too uncertain to name. Taken from the germline V gene (reference sequence), the CDR1 and CDR2 loops are LNHNV and YYDKDF. The CDR3 runs 16 amino acids, cysteine and phenylalanine included. Solely the CDR3 DNA is kept, with 48 bases framed from the first base. The V and J ends are trimmed by 0 bases and 2 bases, leaving 12 bases between them.